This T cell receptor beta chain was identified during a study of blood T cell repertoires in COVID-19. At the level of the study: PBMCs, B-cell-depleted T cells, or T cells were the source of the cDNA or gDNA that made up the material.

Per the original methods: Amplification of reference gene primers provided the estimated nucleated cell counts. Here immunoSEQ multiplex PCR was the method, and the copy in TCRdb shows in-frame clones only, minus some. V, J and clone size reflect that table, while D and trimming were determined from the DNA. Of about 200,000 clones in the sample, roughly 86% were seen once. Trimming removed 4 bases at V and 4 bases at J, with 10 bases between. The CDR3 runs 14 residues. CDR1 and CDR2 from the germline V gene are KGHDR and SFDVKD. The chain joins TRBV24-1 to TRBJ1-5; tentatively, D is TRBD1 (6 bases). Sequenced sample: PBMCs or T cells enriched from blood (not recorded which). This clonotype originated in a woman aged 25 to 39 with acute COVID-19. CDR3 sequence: CATSDRGGNQPQHF. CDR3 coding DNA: TGTGCCACCAGTGACCGAGGGGGAAATCAGCCCCAGCATTTT.